This T cell receptor (beta chain) is from a study of regulatory T cells in long-lasting Graves disease. The V gene lost 7 bases and the J gene lost 4 bases, with 17 bases spanning the gap. The CDR3 is 15 amino acids. Germline V lookup: CDR1 MDHEN, CDR2 SYDVKM. Construction of TCR beta libraries relied on iRepertoire HTBI primers and on Arm-PCR targeting CDR3 regions. In TCRdb, the multiplex PCR reads were re-called with MiXCR into one record per CDR3 protein. The sample contains a few hundred thousand distinct CDR3 sequences, 23% of which appear only once. Indicated time point: persistent/refractory GD, antithyroid drugs over 5 years with positive TRAb. PBMCs provided the RNA from which the TCR library was made.

This TCR was sampled from a female donor with Graves disease. V gene TRBV28 combines with J gene TRBJ1-3; D is perhaps TRBD1 (5 bases). The sequencing here drew on peripheral blood mononuclear cells (PBMCs), taken when the disease was refractory, from a patient treated with antithyroid drugs. CDR3 amino acids: CASTLSGPDGNTIYF. CDR3 bases: TGTGCCAGCACCCTATCAGGGCCAGACGGAAACACCATATATTTT.